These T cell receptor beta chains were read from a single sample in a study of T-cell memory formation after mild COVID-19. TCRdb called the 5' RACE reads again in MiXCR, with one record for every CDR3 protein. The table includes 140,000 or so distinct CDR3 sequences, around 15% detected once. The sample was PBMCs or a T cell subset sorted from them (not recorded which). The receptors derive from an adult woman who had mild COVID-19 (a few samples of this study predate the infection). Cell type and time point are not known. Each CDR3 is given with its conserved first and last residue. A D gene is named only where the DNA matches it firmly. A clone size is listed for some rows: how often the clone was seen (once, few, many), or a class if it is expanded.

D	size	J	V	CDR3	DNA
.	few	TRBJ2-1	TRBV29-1	CSPRRDNEQFF	TGCAGCCCGAGGCGTGACAATGAGCAGTTCTTC
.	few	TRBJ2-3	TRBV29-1	CSVGTDTQYF	TGCAGCGTGGGGACAGATACGCAGTATTTT
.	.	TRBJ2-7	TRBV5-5	CASSLKWSPDEQYF	TGTGCCAGCAGCTTGAAATGGTCCCCCGACGAGCAGTACTTC
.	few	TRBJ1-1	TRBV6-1	CASQTGTLGGTEAFF	TGTGCCAGCCAAACCGGGACCCTCGGGGGGACTGAAGCTTTCTTT
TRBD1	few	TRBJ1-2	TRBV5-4	CASSHPTGDYGYTF	TGTGCCAGCAGCCACCCGACAGGGGACTATGGCTACACCTTC
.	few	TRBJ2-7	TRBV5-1	CASSLASGYDEQYF	TGCGCCAGCAGCTTGGCTTCAGGATACGACGAGCAGTACTTC
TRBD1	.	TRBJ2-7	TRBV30	CAWTDRGHYEQYF	TGTGCCTGGACCGACAGGGGGCACTACGAGCAGTACTTC
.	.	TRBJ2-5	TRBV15	CATSRGLETQYF	TGTGCCACCAGCAGAGGGCTAGAGACCCAGTACTTC
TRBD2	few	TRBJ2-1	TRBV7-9	CASTALAGVLTYEQFF	TGTGCCTCCACTGCTCTAGCGGGGGTACTTACCTATGAGCAGTTCTTC
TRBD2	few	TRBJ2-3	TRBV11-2	CASSLEFAGGTDTQYF	TGTGCCAGCAGCTTAGAGTTTGCGGGGGGCACAGATACGCAGTATTTT
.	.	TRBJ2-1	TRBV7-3	CASSLRDTSYNEQFF	TGTGCCAGCAGCTTAAGAGACACCTCCTACAATGAGCAGTTCTTC
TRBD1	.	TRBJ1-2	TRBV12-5	CASGFDCDRESLSCYTF	TGTGCTAGTGGTTTCGACTGCGACAGGGAATCTCTCTCTTGCTACACCTTC
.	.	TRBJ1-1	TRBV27	CASSPRGMNTEAFF	TGTGCCAGCAGCCCACGGGGGATGAACACTGAAGCTTTCTTT
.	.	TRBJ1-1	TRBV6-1	CASSEAGTEEAFF	TGTGCCAGCAGTGAAGCCGGGACCGAAGAAGCTTTCTTT
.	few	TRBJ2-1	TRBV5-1	CASTEGDTSYNEQFF	TGCGCCAGCACCGAGGGGGACACCTCCTACAATGAGCAGTTCTTC
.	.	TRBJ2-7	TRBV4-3	CASSVGVAPDSSYEQYF	TGCGCCAGCAGCGTGGGGGTAGCGCCCGATAGCTCCTACGAGCAGTACTTC
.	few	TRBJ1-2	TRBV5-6	CASSLGTGYTF	TGTGCCAGCAGCTTGGGGACTGGCTACACCTTC
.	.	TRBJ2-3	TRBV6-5	CASRPGPDTQYF	TGTGCCAGCAGGCCGGGGCCAGATACGCAGTATTTT
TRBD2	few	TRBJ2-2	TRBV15	CATSRDTGGPGELFF	TGTGCCACCAGCAGAGATACGGGGGGGCCCGGGGAGCTGTTTTTT